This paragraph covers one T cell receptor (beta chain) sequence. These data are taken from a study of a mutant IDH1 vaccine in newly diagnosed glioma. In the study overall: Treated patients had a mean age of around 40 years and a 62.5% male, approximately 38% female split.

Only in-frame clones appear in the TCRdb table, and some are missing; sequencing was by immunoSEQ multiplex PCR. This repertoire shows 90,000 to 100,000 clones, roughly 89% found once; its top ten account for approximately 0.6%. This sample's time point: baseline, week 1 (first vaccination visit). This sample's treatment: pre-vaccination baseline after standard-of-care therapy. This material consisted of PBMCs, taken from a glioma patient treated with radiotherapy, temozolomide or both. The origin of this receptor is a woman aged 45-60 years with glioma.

CDR3: CASSYSGARLFEQYF. The CDR3 DNA is TGTGCCAGCAGTTACTCGGGGGCGCGACTGTTCGAGCAGTACTTC. This sequence joins TRBV6-5 and TRBJ2-7; the D gene is possibly TRBD1 (6 bases). CDR1 MNHEY and CDR2 SVGAGI come from the germline V gene. CDR3 length equals 15 residues. V lost 0 bases to trimming and J lost 6 bases, with 15 bases between them.